The rows below give T cell receptor beta chains drawn from one sample of a study of yellow fever vaccine responses in identical twins. TCRdb re-analysed the RT-PCR reads in MiXCR, keeping a single row per CDR3 protein. The sample lists 4,500 to 5,000 distinct CDR3 sequences, roughly 70% seen once, with roughly 1.8% in the top ten. The sequences come from T cells from blood (PBMCs), unsorted or a sorted subset (not recorded which), collected before or after yellow fever vaccination (not recorded which). These receptors were obtained from a woman aged 18-29 years who received the yellow fever vaccine. Both conserved end residues are part of each CDR3. The D gene is left open where the match is weak. Only part of the rows carry a size: once, few, many, or a class if the clone is expanded.

J | size | V | D | CDR3 | DNA
TRBJ2-7 | - | TRBV5-1 | - | CASSLGTATLYEQYF | TGCGCCAGCAGCTTGGGTACCGCAACCCTCTACGAGCAGTACTTC
TRBJ1-6 | few | TRBV13 | TRBD1 | CASRNRDRVSPLHF | TGTGCCAGCAGGAACCGGGACAGGGTTTCACCCCTCCACTTT
TRBJ2-7 | - | TRBV15 | - | CATSSRREWDEQYF | TGTGCCACCAGCAGCAGACGGGAATGGGACGAGCAGTACTTC
TRBJ2-1 | - | TRBV14 | TRBD2 | CASSPYGLAGDEQFF | TGTGCCAGCAGCCCCTACGGACTAGCGGGGGATGAGCAGTTCTTC
TRBJ2-2 | - | TRBV4-1 | TRBD2 | CASSQAAGGRTGELFF | TGCGCCAGCAGCCAAGCGGCGGGGGGTCGGACCGGGGAGCTGTTTTTT
TRBJ2-5 | - | TRBV24-1 | TRBD2 | CATSDPQAGWEETQYF | TGTGCCACCAGTGACCCCCAAGCGGGATGGGAAGAGACCCAGTACTTC
TRBJ1-2 | - | TRBV4-1 | TRBD1 | CASSLLTGSYGYTF | TGCGCCAGCAGCCTCCTGACAGGGTCCTATGGCTACACCTTC
TRBJ1-2 | - | TRBV6-2/TRBV6-3 | - | CASSYSPGNPNYGYTF | TGTGCCAGCAGTTACTCGCCCGGTAATCCGAACTATGGCTACACCTTC
TRBJ2-1 | - | TRBV11-1 | TRBD1 | CASVGTGRRDNEQFF | TGTGCCAGCGTGGGGACAGGGAGAAGGGACAATGAGCAGTTCTTC
TRBJ2-3 | - | TRBV6-2/TRBV6-3 | - | CASSYSPTIPESRTDTQYF | TGTGCCAGCAGTTACTCGCCAACTATCCCCGAGTCCCGCACAGATACGCAGTATTTT
TRBJ2-7 | - | TRBV12-3/TRBV12-4 | - | CASSLRGGFYEQYF | TGTGCCAGCAGTTTAAGGGGGGGCTTCTACGAGCAGTACTTC
TRBJ2-1 | - | TRBV5-1 | - | CASSLAGSFSYNEQFF | TGCGCCAGCAGCTTGGCCGGTAGTTTCTCCTACAATGAGCAGTTCTTC
TRBJ1-5 | - | TRBV28 | - | CASSLGYGDAQPQHF | TGTGCCAGCAGTTTAGGATACGGGGATGCTCAGCCCCAGCATTTT
TRBJ2-1 | - | TRBV19 | - | CATELGDEQFF | TGTGCCACGGAACTAGGCGATGAGCAGTTCTTC
TRBJ1-2 | - | TRBV4-1 | - | CASSQATGTNYGYTF | TGCGCCAGCAGCCAAGCAACAGGGACTAACTATGGCTACACCTTC
TRBJ1-5 | - | TRBV4-1 | - | CASSQESNQPQHF | TGCGCCAGCAGCCAAGAGTCCAATCAGCCCCAGCATTTT
TRBJ2-1 | - | TRBV20-1 | - | CSATSYNEQFF | TGCAGTGCTACCTCCTACAATGAGCAGTTCTTC
TRBJ2-7 | - | TRBV11-3 | - | CASSSDSTYEQYF | TGTGCCAGCAGCTCCGACAGTACCTACGAGCAGTACTTC
TRBJ2-1 | - | TRBV15 | TRBD2 | CATSRGTSGTDEQFF | TGTGCCACCAGCAGAGGGACTAGCGGGACGGATGAGCAGTTCTTC
TRBJ1-1 | - | TRBV6-2/TRBV6-3 | - | CASSYSSLGGNLEAFF | TGTGCCAGCAGTTACTCCTCGCTCGGGGGCAACCTTGAAGCTTTCTTT
TRBJ2-2 | - | TRBV5-1 | - | CASSYQGNTGELFF | TGCGCCAGCAGCTACCAGGGGAACACCGGGGAGCTGTTTTTT
TRBJ2-7 | - | TRBV4-3 | - | CASSQEGETYEQYF | TGCGCCAGCAGCCAAGAAGGGGAAACCTACGAGCAGTACTTC
TRBJ2-2 | - | TRBV11-2 | - | CASSRKITGTQTPGSCFF | -
TRBJ2-7 | - | TRBV6-5 | - | CASSYSGDSSYEQYF | TGTGCCAGCAGTTACTCGGGCGATAGCTCCTACGAGCAGTACTTC
TRBJ1-2 | - | TRBV13 | - | CASSLLQGFYGYTF | TGTGCCAGCAGCTTACTTCAGGGGTTCTATGGCTACACCTTC
TRBJ2-2 | - | TRBV4-3 | - | CASSQDRVSPNTGELFF | TGCGCCAGCAGCCAAGATCGCGTTTCGCCGAACACCGGGGAGCTGTTTTTT
TRBJ2-3 | few | TRBV5-7 | - | CASSFRVSTDTQYF | TGTGCCAGCAGCTTTCGCGTTAGCACAGATACGCAGTATTTT
TRBJ2-5 | - | TRBV28 | - | CASGEVTETQYF | TGTGCCAGCGGGGAAGTTACAGAGACCCAGTACTTC
TRBJ2-7 | - | TRBV11-3 | - | CASSFGQGHYEQYF | TGTGCCAGCAGCTTCGGGCAGGGGCATTACGAGCAGTACTTC
TRBJ2-5 | - | TRBV18 | - | CASSPLPDPETQYF | TGTGCCAGCTCACCACTCCCAGATCCCGAGACCCAGTACTTC
TRBJ2-1 | - | TRBV6-4 | TRBD2 | CASSDRAGGNNEQFF | TGTGCCAGCAGTGACAGGGCGGGGGGAAACAATGAGCAGTTCTTC
TRBJ1-1 | - | TRBV4-3 | - | CASSQDMGNTEAFF | TGCGCCAGCAGCCAAGATATGGGGAACACTGAAGCTTTCTTT
TRBJ2-3 | - | TRBV28 | - | CATRDSQAGGTDTQYF | TGTGCCACTCGGGACTCCCAGGCGGGTGGCACAGATACGCAGTATTTT